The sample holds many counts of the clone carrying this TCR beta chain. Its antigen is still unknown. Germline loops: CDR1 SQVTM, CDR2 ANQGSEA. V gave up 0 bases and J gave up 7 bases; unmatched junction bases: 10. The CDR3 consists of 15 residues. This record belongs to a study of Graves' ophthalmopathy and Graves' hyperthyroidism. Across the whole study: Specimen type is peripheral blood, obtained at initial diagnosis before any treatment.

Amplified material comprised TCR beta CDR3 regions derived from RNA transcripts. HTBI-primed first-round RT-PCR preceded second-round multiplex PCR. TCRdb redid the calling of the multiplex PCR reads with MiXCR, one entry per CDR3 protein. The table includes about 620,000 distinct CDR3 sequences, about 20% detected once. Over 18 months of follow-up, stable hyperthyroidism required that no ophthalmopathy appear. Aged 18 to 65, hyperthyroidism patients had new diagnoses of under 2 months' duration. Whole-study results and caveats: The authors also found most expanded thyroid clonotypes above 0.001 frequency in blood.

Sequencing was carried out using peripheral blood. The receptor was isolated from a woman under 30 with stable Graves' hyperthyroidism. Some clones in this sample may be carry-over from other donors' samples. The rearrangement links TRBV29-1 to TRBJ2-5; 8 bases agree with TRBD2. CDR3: CSVEDPPGGPRTQYF. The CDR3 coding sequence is TGCAGCGTTGAAGATCCACCGGGAGGGCCGCGGACCCAGTACTTC.